What follows are 18 T cell receptor beta chains derived from one specimen sequenced in a study of blood T cell repertoires in COVID-19. The method was immunoSEQ multiplex PCR; TCRdb's version includes in-frame clones alone and lacks a portion of them. The sample lists some 300,000 clones, around nine tenths occurring once. Sequenced: peripheral blood. The receptors were gathered from a man between 65 and 85 years old with acute or convalescent COVID-19.

V gene TRBV6-5 combines with J gene TRBJ2-3; the D is unclear. The CDR3 loop spans 13 amino acids. The germline V gene encodes CDR1 MNHEY and CDR2 SVGAGI. V dropped 7 bases and J dropped 4 bases, with 12 bases sitting between them. CDR3 sequence reads: CASTVQVPDTQYF. CDR3 in DNA: TGTGCCAGCACAGTCCAGGTCCCAGATACGCAGTATTTT.

This clone was counted a single time. The chain has TRBV11-2 and TRBJ2-2; D is unresolved. Trimming took 0 bases from V and 8 from J, leaving 13 bases between them. The CDR3 is 15 amino acids. Germline V gene data show CDR1 as SGHAT and CDR2 as FQNNGV. CDR3 protein: CASSLDLAPGGELFF. CDR3 nucleotide sequence: TGTGCCAGCAGCTTAGATCTGGCCCCCGGGGGGGAGCTGTTTTTT.

V gene TRBV10-1 combines with J gene TRBJ2-1, with a tentative D call TRBD2 (6 bases). The germline V and J ends were trimmed by 0 bases and 8 bases, with 14 bases remaining between them. Per the germline V gene, CDR1 is WNHNN and CDR2 is SYGVQD (reference sequence). The CDR3 totals 15 residues. CDR3 sequence reads: CASSESITSPHEQFF. The CDR3 DNA reads TGCGCCAGCAGTGAGTCGATTACTAGCCCCCATGAGCAGTTCTTC.

This clone was seen a handful of times. The chain has TRBV27 and TRBJ1-3; 11 bases agree with TRBD1. Germline trimming cut 5 bases from V and 4 bases from J; bases unmatched to any gene: 4. This CDR3 spans 15 amino acids. The V gene's germline CDR1 is MNHEY and CDR2 SMNVEV (reference sequence). This CDR3 reads CASSKDRGLGNTIYF. Written as DNA, the CDR3 is TGTGCCAGCAGTAAGGACAGGGGGCTAGGAAACACCATATATTTT.

The chain is built from TRBV7-8 and TRBJ2-7, with a weak D call TRBD1 (6 bases). The CDR3 has 14 residues. CDR1 and CDR2 (germline): SGHVS, FQNEAQ. Trimming left V 3 bases short and J 4 bases short, with 13 bases between. Here the CDR3 reads CASSLPDSRYEQYF. CDR3 DNA: TGTGCCAGCAGCTTGCCGGACAGCCGTTACGAGCAGTACTTC.

The gene calls are TRBV28 and TRBJ1-5; 7 bases fit TRBD1. This CDR3 contains 13 residues. Losses at the gene ends were 10 bases for V and 7 bases for J; bases not matched to a gene: 10. Germline CDR1 reads MDHEN; CDR2 reads SYDVKM. The CDR3, as DNA: TGTGCCACACGACAGGGTTCTGGGCAGCCCCAGCATTTT. This gives the protein CATRQGSGQPQHF.

The V call is TRBV11-2, the J call TRBJ2-1; 8 nucleotides line up with TRBD2. The CDR3 has 15 amino acids. CDR1 is SGHAT and CDR2 is FQNNGV in the germline V gene. J gave up 3 bases and V 6 bases, and 7 bases lay outside the gene matches. The CDR3 nucleotides read TGTGCCAGCAGGAGTCCGGGGGGGTTCTACAATGAGCAGTTCTTC. Residues: CASRSPGGFYNEQFF. Full variable domain (rest looked up from reference TRBV11-2 and TRBJ2-1): EAGVAQSPRYKIIEKRQSVAFWCNPISGHATLYWYQQILGQGPKLLIQFQNNGVVDDSQLPKDRFSAERLKGVDSTLKIQPAKLEDSAVYLCASRSPGGFYNEQFFGPGTRLTVL.

This rearrangement joins TRBV6-5 to TRBJ1-5; 8 bases match TRBD1. Germline V gene lookup returns CDR1 MNHEY and CDR2 SVGAGI. This CDR3 region has 14 residues. V gave up 7 bases and J gave up 3 bases; unmatched junction bases: 5. Written as DNA, the CDR3 is TGTGCCAGCACCCCGACAGGGGCCAATCAGCCCCAGCATTTT. Its protein product is CASTPTGANQPQHF.

The chain recombines TRBV4-1 with TRBJ1-1, with D maybe TRBD1 (5 bases). The V and J ends lost 1 base and 0 bases respectively, with 15 bases between them. Germline V lookup: CDR1 MGHRA, CDR2 YSYEKL. The CDR3 has 17 amino acids. CDR3 loop: CASSQAEGTDMNTEAFF. DNA of the CDR3: TGCGCCAGCAGCCAAGCGGAGGGTACGGACATGAACACTGAAGCTTTCTTT.

This sequence joins TRBV30 and TRBJ2-7; no firm D call. Trimming removed 2 bases from V and 5 bases from J, with 16 bases in between. Germline CDR1 and CDR2: GTSNPN and SVGIG (reference sequence). This CDR3 spans 14 amino acids. CDR3 loop: CAWSLMRLGNEQYF. The CDR3 DNA reads as TGTGCCTGGAGTTTGATGAGGTTGGGTAACGAGCAGTACTTC.

This clone has more than one count but fewer than ten. This chain connects TRBV28 to TRBJ1-6, with D unclear. In germline, CDR1 is MDHEN, CDR2 SYDVKM. This CDR3 has 16 residues. The ends were cut back, 2 bases at V and 4 bases at J, with 12 bases in the middle. DNA of the CDR3: TGTGCCAGCAGTTTACCTGGGTACGGGTATAATTCACCCCTCCACTTT. This gives the protein CASSLPGYGYNSPLHF.

V is TRBV24-1 and J is TRBJ2-2, with no clear D. This CDR3 spans 14 amino acids. Trimming took off 1 base at V and 7 bases at J, with 9 bases between the two ends. The germline V gene encodes CDR1 KGHDR and CDR2 SFDVKD. The CDR3 DNA is TGTGCCACCAGTGATTTTTCGGGTGGCGGGGAGCTGTTTTTT. Protein sequence: CATSDFSGGGELFF.

This chain uses TRBV19 with TRBJ2-1; TRBD2 is a possible D gene (5 bases). Germline V gene lookup returns CDR1 LNHDA and CDR2 SQIVND (reference sequence). The V end was cut by 5 bases, the J end by 9 bases, with 17 bases between. The CDR3 length is 14 residues. The CDR3 region has the DNA TGTGCCAGTAGTCAAAACCCCGGGGAGCTTGAGCAGTTCTTC. This gives the protein CASSQNPGELEQFF. The variable domain in full, with the rest retrieved from reference TRBV19 and TRBJ2-1, is DGGITQSPKYLFRKEGQNVTLSCEQNLNHDAMYWYRQDPGQGLRLIYYSQIVNDFQKGDIAEGYSVSREKKESFPLTVTSAQKNPTAFYLCASSQNPGELEQFFGPGTRLTVL.

CDR3 in DNA: TGTGCCAGCAGCGTAGGACAGGGGGCGGGGAACACTGAAGCTTTCTTT. It encodes CASSVGQGAGNTEAFF. The chain joins TRBV9 to TRBJ1-1; 10 bases are shared with TRBD1. This CDR3 comprises 16 residues. The trim removed 0 bases at V and 1 base at J, leaving 3 bases unmatched. Germline-derived CDR1 and CDR2 are SGDLS and YYNGEE.

V is TRBV19 and J is TRBJ1-5; 9 nucleotides align to TRBD1. Looked up from germline, CDR1 is LNHDA and CDR2 is SQIVND (reference sequence). V was clipped by 10 bases and J by 5 bases; unmatched bases: 6. The CDR3 is 13 residues long. CDR3 sequence (DNA): TGTGCCACTGGACAGGGGCCGGATCAGCCCCAGCATTTT. This gives the protein CATGQGPDQPQHF.

A word on this clone: This sample includes further DNA sequences coding for the same CDR3. This chain's CDR3 is CASSPRAGGEQYF. The CDR3 DNA reads TGTGCCAGCAGCCCCCGGGCGGGTGGCGAGCAGTACTTC. V gene TRBV3-1 (or the pseudogene TRBV3-2) combines with J gene TRBJ2-7, with a weak D call TRBD2 (5 bases). This CDR3 has 13 residues. V dropped 4 bases and J dropped 6 bases, with 13 bases sitting between them. Germline values: CDR1 LGHDT, CDR2 YNNKEL (reference sequence).

V gene TRBV18 combines with J gene TRBJ2-1, with 12 bases matching TRBD2. V shed 4 bases, J shed 3 bases, and the junction held 4 bases outside the gene matches. Germline CDR1 reads KGHSH; CDR2 reads LQKENI. The CDR3 has 16 amino acids. DNA of the CDR3: TGTGCCAGCTCACACCTAGCGGGGGGGCACTACAATGAGCAGTTCTTC. Protein product: CASSHLAGGHYNEQFF.

CDR3 loop: CSARQGQGYNEQFF. In DNA, the CDR3 is TGCAGCGCGCGACAGGGACAGGGCTACAATGAGCAGTTCTTC. The chain has TRBV29-1 and TRBJ2-1; 9 bases map to TRBD1. Germline trimming cut 7 bases from V and 3 bases from J; bases unmatched to any gene: 7. CDR3 length: 14 amino acids. The germline V gene has CDR1 SQVTM and CDR2 ANQGSEA.